The 18 T cell receptor beta chains below come from one sample, sequenced in a study of CD8 T cells in Susac syndrome. RNA totalling roughly 0.45 to 1 ug underwent reverse transcription with random hexamers. TCRdb redid the calling of the immunoSEQ multiplex PCR reads with MiXCR, one entry per CDR3 protein. The sample holds some 180,000 distinct CDR3 sequences, about 95% seen once. Sequenced material: CD4+ T cells from PBMCs. The receptors shown here come from a human donor in good health.

The chain links TRBV7-3 to TRBJ2-2; D is uncertain. Germline CDR1 reads SGHTA; CDR2 reads FQGTGA. Trimming left V 1 base short and J 2 bases short, with 5 bases between. The CDR3 is 14 residues long. For the CDR3, the DNA is TGTGCCAGCAGCTTAAAAGCAAACACCGGGGAGCTGTTTTTT. It codes for CASSLKANTGELFF.

The rearrangement joins TRBV29-1 to TRBJ2-7; no firm D call. Germline V gene data show CDR1 as SQVTM and CDR2 as ANQGSEA. The CDR3 consists of 11 residues. The V gene lost 1 base and the J gene lost 2 bases, with 3 bases spanning the gap. Here the CDR3 reads CSVEAAYEQYF. Here the CDR3 DNA reads TGCAGCGTTGAAGCGGCCTACGAGCAGTACTTC.

This chain links TRBV3-1 with TRBJ2-2, with 9 bases aligning to TRBD2. The ends lost 4 bases at V and 7 bases at J; junction bases unmatched: 7. From germline, CDR1 is LGHDT and CDR2 YNNKEL (reference sequence). The CDR3 extends over 15 amino acids. The DNA for the CDR3 is TGTGCCAGCAGCCGCGCTAGCGGGATACACGGGGAGCTGTTTTTT. Protein sequence: CASSRASGIHGELFF. Supplemented by reference TRBV3-1 and TRBJ2-2, the full variable domain reads DTAVSQTPKYLVTQMGNDKSIKCEQNLGHDTMYWYKQDSKKFLKIMFSYNNKELIINETVPNRFSPKSPDKAHLNLHINSLELGDSAVYFCASSRASGIHGELFFGEGSRLTVL.

The chain uses TRBV29-1 and TRBJ1-2, with D uncertain. CDR3 size: 13 residues. V lost 4 bases and J lost 6, with 15 bases in between. Germline lookup yields CDR1 SQVTM and CDR2 ANQGSEA. The CDR3 DNA reads as TGCAGCGTTGTGGTTAGAGCGGCTGATGGCTACACCTTC. Translating it yields CSVVVRAADGYTF.

The CDR3 sequence is CASSPWADSGNTIYF. DNA for the CDR3: TGTGCCAGCAGTCCCTGGGCAGACTCTGGAAACACCATATATTTT. The genes are TRBV27 and TRBJ1-3; D ambiguous. Germline-derived CDR1 and CDR2 are MNHEY and SMNVEV (reference sequence). There are 15 residues in the CDR3. Deletions cut 5 bases from V and 0 bases from J, with 11 bases between.

The chain links TRBV30 to TRBJ2-1, with TRBD1 matching over 8 bases. This CDR3 is 13 amino acids long. The germline CDR1 and CDR2 sequences are GTSNPN and SVGIG (reference sequence). Trimming cost V 3 bases and J 7 bases; bases outside gene matches: 5. CDR3 region: CAWSRDRYNEQFF. In DNA, the CDR3 is TGTGCCTGGAGCAGGGACAGGTATAATGAGCAGTTCTTC.

This chain connects TRBV3-1 to TRBJ1-1; D might be TRBD1 (5 bases). The V gene's germline CDR1 is LGHDT and CDR2 YNNKEL (reference sequence). With 3 bases removed from V and 4 bases from J, the gap between germline ends came to 12 bases. The CDR3 has 14 amino acids. CDR3 sequence (DNA): TGTGCCAGCAGCCAGAGAGCGGGGACCACTGAAGCTTTCTTT. Amino acids: CASSQRAGTTEAFF.

This clonotype was seen just once. The CDR3 sequence: CASSRRVLPSYEQYF. The CDR3 DNA is TGTGCCAGTTCCCGTCGTGTCCTACCATCCTACGAGCAGTACTTC. The chain carries TRBV19 and TRBJ2-7; D remains ambiguous. CDR3 size: 15 residues. Germline CDR1 reads LNHDA; CDR2 reads SQIVND (reference sequence). V was cut by 8 bases and J by 1 base, with 18 bases left in between.

The rearrangement uses TRBV29-1 and TRBJ2-1; 8 bases fit TRBD1. CDR3 length: 14 residues. Germline V CDR1 and CDR2: SQVTM, ANQGSEA. Unmatched junction bases numbered 11, after V lost 5 bases and J lost 8 bases. The DNA for the CDR3 is TGCAGCGTTTTCCTCGCAGGGGGCAAGGATGAGCAGTTCTTC. Translated: CSVFLAGGKDEQFF.

This chain links TRBV15 with TRBJ2-3; maybe TRBD1 (6 bases). The CDR3 has 14 amino acids. Germline V CDR1 and CDR2: LNHNV, YYDKDF (reference sequence). V was shortened by 5 bases and J by 6 bases, with 15 bases between the two germline ends. The CDR3, as DNA: TGTGCCACCAGCGGGGGCGAAGTGGGGGATACGCAGTATTTT. Protein sequence: CATSGGEVGDTQYF.

This sequence joins TRBV4-2 and TRBJ2-7; D not resolved. The V end lost 4 bases, the J end lost 0 bases, and 10 bases lay between the germline ends. This CDR3 spans 14 amino acids. Germline V CDR1 and CDR2: LGHNA, YNFKEQ. CDR3 bases: TGTGCCAGCAGCCGCGGACGTTACTCCTACGAGCAGTACTTC. Translating it yields CASSRGRYSYEQYF.

This chain joins TRBV20-1 and TRBJ2-5, with TRBD1 identical over 8 bases. V lost 3 bases, J lost 3 bases, and 6 bases stayed unmatched. Germline assignment: CDR1 DFQATT and CDR2 SNEGSKA (reference sequence). The CDR3 length is 14 residues. CDR3: CSASRQGAEETQYF. CDR3 DNA: TGCAGTGCTAGTCGGCAGGGGGCGGAAGAGACCCAGTACTTC.

This chain connects TRBV12-3 or TRBV12-4 to TRBJ2-5; 7 bases line up with TRBD1. Losses at the gene ends were 1 base for V and 5 bases for J; bases not matched to a gene: 7. The CDR3 runs 15 residues. As DNA, the CDR3 is TGTGCCAGCAGTTTAGGCAGGGGGTCTTCGGAGACCCAGTACTTC. Translation: CASSLGRGSSETQYF.

The V gene is TRBV29-1, the J gene TRBJ2-2; a possible D gene is TRBD1 (6 bases). Germline CDR1 SQVTM, CDR2 ANQGSEA. V lost 6 bases and J lost 1, with 12 bases in between. The CDR3 length is 14 residues. CDR3 protein: CSVPGHENTGELFF. CDR3 bases: TGCAGCGTACCGGGACACGAGAACACCGGGGAGCTGTTTTTT.

The chain couples TRBV13 to TRBJ2-7, with D unclear. Germline V gene lookup returns CDR1 PRHDT and CDR2 FYEKMQ (reference sequence). The CDR3 sequence is 12 residues long. The V end lost 2 bases, the J end lost 3 bases, and 5 bases lay between the germline ends. The CDR3 region is CASSLRHYEQYF. CDR3 in DNA: TGTGCCAGCAGCTTACGGCACTACGAGCAGTACTTC.

The chain couples TRBV20-1 to TRBJ2-5, with D unclear. Trimming stripped 3 bases from V and 3 bases from J, with 8 bases between. The CDR3 covers 12 residues. Germline values: CDR1 DFQATT, CDR2 SNEGSKA (reference sequence). For the CDR3, the DNA is TGCAGTGCTAGTTTCCTAAAAGAGACCCAGTACTTC. Protein: CSASFLKETQYF.

The CDR3 DNA sequence: TGTGCCAGCAGTCCCCCCCCCGGCGGGTTCCAGCCCCAGCATTTT. Protein: CASSPPPGGFQPQHF. V is TRBV28 and J is TRBJ1-5; D is uncertain. The V end was cut by 5 bases, the J end by 7 bases, with 18 bases between. The CDR3 contains 15 residues. Germline lookup yields CDR1 MDHEN and CDR2 SYDVKM.

The chain employs TRBV29-1 and TRBJ2-1; 11 nucleotides agree with TRBD2. Germline CDR1 is SQVTM and CDR2 is ANQGSEA. Unmatched junction bases numbered 11, after V lost 4 bases and J lost 9 bases. CDR3 size: 15 residues. The DNA of the CDR3 is TGCAGCGTTGGATTGCTAGCGGGAGGATTGGTTGAGCAGTTCTTC. As protein: CSVGLLAGGLVEQFF.